The present T cell receptor beta chain was sequenced within a study of blood T cell repertoires in COVID-19. Across the study: COVID-19 samples from acute and convalescent phases originated in the United States, Italy and Spain. PBMCs, B-cell-depleted T cells, or T cells were the source of the cDNA or gDNA that made up the material.

Per germline, CDR1 SQVTM and CDR2 ANQGSEA. The CDR3 covers 14 residues. V lost 5 bases, J lost 5 bases, and 11 bases stayed unmatched. Authors' processing steps: Cell counts per sample came from amplifying reference gene primers. Libraries were prepared by immunoSEQ multiplex PCR; TCRdb keeps only in-frame clonotypes and omits some of them. For V, J and clone size, that table is used; D and trimming come from the DNA. The data show roughly 250,000 clones, about 80% seen once. The sequence came from a woman between 45 and 65 years old with acute or convalescent COVID-19. Material for sequencing was peripheral blood. The chain employs TRBV29-1 and TRBJ1-1; 7 bases line up with TRBD1. The CDR3 nucleotides are TGCAGCGTTCTACCTCTACGACAGGGAACTGAAGCTTTCTTT. It codes for CSVLPLRQGTEAFF.